A single sample gave rise to the 20 T cell receptor beta chains below, sequenced in a study of response to subunit inactivated influenza vaccine. TCRdb redid the calling of the RT-PCR reads with MiXCR, one entry per CDR3 protein. The data show about 500,000 distinct CDR3 sequences, about 15% seen once. Sequenced material: CD4+ T cells sorted from PBMCs, taken around 25 months after vaccination. The source of these receptors is a man in his fifties or sixties who received an inactivated influenza vaccine.

This chain links TRBV7-2 with TRBJ2-7; 10 bases line up with TRBD2. Trimming cost V 0 bases and J 6 bases; bases outside gene matches: 8. The germline CDR1 and CDR2 sequences are SGHTA and FQGNSA. The CDR3 is 16 amino acids. The CDR3 nucleotides read TGTGCCAGCAGCTTAGCGTTGCTAGCGGGAGTAGGCGAGCAGTACTTC. It translates to CASSLALLAGVGEQYF.

This clonotype was seen a few times. This chain joins TRBV6-1 and TRBJ1-1, with unresolved D. The CDR3 is 13 residues long. V lost 7 bases, J lost 6 bases, and 15 bases lay in between. The germline gives CDR1 MNHNS, CDR2 SASEGT. CDR3 sequence: CASTVGGSAEAFF. The CDR3, as DNA: TGTGCCAGCACCGTAGGTGGGTCCGCTGAAGCTTTCTTT.

This chain links TRBV7-9 with TRBJ1-5, with 7 bases that match TRBD1. Germline lookup yields CDR1 SEHNR and CDR2 FQNEAQ (reference sequence). V dropped 4 bases and J dropped 10; count of bases not matched to a gene: 10. This CDR3 is built from 14 residues. The CDR3 nucleotides read TGTGCCAGCAGCTCCGGGACAGAGTATCGACCCCAGCATTTT. Its protein product is CASSSGTEYRPQHF.

This clonotype came up a few times. The V gene is TRBV7-2, the J gene TRBJ1-5; unclear D gene. CDR1 and CDR2 (germline): SGHTA, FQGNSA. The CDR3 length is 15 residues. Deletions cut 4 bases from V and 1 base from J, with 11 bases between. In DNA form, the CDR3 reads TGTGCCAGCAGCTGGATCGTCGAGAGCAATCAGCCCCAGCATTTT. This sequence encodes CASSWIVESNQPQHF.

This clonotype showed up just a few times. V gene TRBV6-1 combines with J gene TRBJ1-2; D gene unclear. Germline CDR1 and CDR2: MNHNS and SASEGT. The CDR3 is 14 amino acids. Between the trimmed V and J ends, which lost 1 base and 2 bases, there was a span of 8 bases. The CDR3 DNA reads TGTGCCAGCAGTGAAGGGGGATTAAACTATGGCTACACCTTC. This translates into CASSEGGLNYGYTF.

The J gene is TRBJ1-1, the V gene TRBV18; possible D gene TRBD1, 5 bases. CDR1 KGHSH and CDR2 LQKENI come from the germline V gene. Trimming cost V 1 base and J 1 base, with 16 bases left between them. The CDR3 spans 17 residues. The CDR3 sequence is CASSPRREGVTNTEAFF. CDR3 DNA sequence: TGTGCCAGCTCACCACGCAGGGAGGGCGTCACGAACACTGAAGCTTTCTTT.

This chain joins TRBV27 and TRBJ2-2; D is unclear. The germline V gene encodes CDR1 MNHEY and CDR2 SMNVEV (reference sequence). CDR3 length: 14 amino acids. With 2 bases removed from V and 4 bases from J, the gap between germline ends came to 8 bases. This CDR3 is CASSLEFRTGELFF. The CDR3 nucleotides are TGTGCCAGCAGTTTAGAGTTTCGCACCGGGGAGCTGTTTTTT.

The chain has TRBV5-6 and TRBJ1-6, with 9 bases fitting TRBD1. The CDR3 has 15 residues. Looked up from germline, CDR1 is SGHDT and CDR2 is YYEEEE. V gave up 4 bases and J gave up 10 bases; unmatched junction bases: 9. The CDR3 sequence is CASSGNRGRGSPLHF. The CDR3 DNA is TGTGCCAGCAGCGGAAACAGGGGGCGCGGATCACCCCTCCACTTT. The full variable domain, completed using reference TRBV5-6 and TRBJ1-6, is DAGVTQSPTHLIKTRGQQVTLRCSPKSGHDTVSWYQQALGQGPQFIFQYYEEEERQRGNFPDRFSGHQFPNYSSELNVNALLLGDSALYLCASSGNRGRGSPLHFGNGTRLTVT.

This clonotype was observed a handful of times. V is TRBV28 and J is TRBJ2-5, with D tentatively TRBD1 (5 bases). The CDR3 totals 15 residues. Germline-derived CDR1 and CDR2 are MDHEN and SYDVKM. V lost 4 bases and J 5 bases, leaving 17 bases between the germline ends. Here the CDR3 DNA reads TGTGCCAGCAGTTCACTCTCAGGGATTCGGGAGACCCAGTACTTC. This translates into CASSSLSGIRETQYF.

This clonotype has more than one count but fewer than ten. V is TRBV30 and J is TRBJ2-3; 7 nucleotides line up with TRBD2. This CDR3 region has 11 residues. Germline assignment: CDR1 GTSNPN and CDR2 SVGIG (reference sequence). Unmatched junction bases numbered 4, after V lost 2 bases and J lost 11 bases. The CDR3 reads CAWSLTSVQYF. In DNA, the CDR3 is TGTGCCTGGAGTCTCACTAGCGTGCAGTATTTT.

This clonotype was picked up many times. The CDR3 coding sequence is TGCAGTGCGATAGGAGGCGGGGGACGTCGGACCTACGAGCAGTACTTC. Translation gives CSAIGGGGRRTYEQYF. V is TRBV20-1 and J is TRBJ2-7; 7 nucleotides agree with TRBD2. CDR1 is DFQATT, CDR2 SNEGSKA, per germline (reference sequence). Trimming took 6 bases from V and 2 from J; bases not matched to a gene: 16. The CDR3 covers 16 residues.

V is TRBV27 and J is TRBJ2-2, with 11 bases lining up with TRBD1. Trimming cost V 5 bases and J 4 bases; bases outside gene matches: 9. The germline gives CDR1 MNHEY, CDR2 SMNVEV (reference sequence). There are 17 residues in the CDR3. DNA for the CDR3: TGTGCCAGCAGTCCCCTGTCCGGGACAGGGGGCACCGGGGAGCTGTTTTTT. Encoded protein: CASSPLSGTGGTGELFF.

This clonotype showed up just a few times. The chain couples TRBV20-1 to TRBJ2-7, with 9 bases aligning to TRBD2. This CDR3 contains 14 residues. Germline V gene lookup returns CDR1 DFQATT and CDR2 SNEGSKA (reference sequence). J was trimmed by 1 base and V by 6 bases; bases with no gene match: 7. Here the CDR3 DNA reads TGCAGTGCGACTGGACTAGCGCTTTCCTACGAGCAGTACTTC. Protein: CSATGLALSYEQYF.

This clonotype has just a few counts. This sequence joins TRBV27 and TRBJ2-7, with TRBD1 as a possible D gene (6 bases). The V gene lost 3 bases and the J gene lost 2 bases, with 17 bases spanning the gap. The CDR3 has 16 residues. Per the germline V gene, CDR1 is MNHEY and CDR2 is SMNVEV (reference sequence). The chain's CDR3 is CASSFEGVGPAYEQYF. Written as DNA, the CDR3 is TGTGCCAGCAGTTTCGAGGGGGTAGGCCCTGCCTACGAGCAGTACTTC.

The chain carries TRBV4-2 and TRBJ2-1; D ambiguous. Deletions cut 0 bases from V and 9 bases from J, with 18 bases between. Germline V CDR1 and CDR2: LGHNA, YNFKEQ. The CDR3 runs to 16 residues. The CDR3 region has the DNA TGTGCCAGCAGCCAAGATGGTGGCAGACCTGGCGGTGAGCAGTTCTTC. It is translated as CASSQDGGRPGGEQFF.

This clonotype occurred a few times. The CDR3 here is CSAPGTAGYEQYF. The CDR3 DNA is TGCAGTGCTCCAGGGACTGCCGGCTACGAGCAGTACTTC. This rearrangement joins TRBV20-1 to TRBJ2-7; D perhaps matches TRBD2 (6 bases). In germline, CDR1 is DFQATT, CDR2 SNEGSKA (reference sequence). The CDR3 sequence is 13 residues long. V lost 5 bases, J lost 3 bases, and 14 bases lay in between.

This chain connects TRBV15 to TRBJ2-7; unclear D gene. CDR1 and CDR2 (germline): LNHNV, YYDKDF (reference sequence). The CDR3 has 14 amino acids. V gave up 3 bases and J gave up 5 bases, with 14 bases separating them. Here the CDR3 DNA reads TGTGCCACCAGCAGGGGTGGAGTTCTCAACGAGCAGTACTTC. Amino acid sequence: CATSRGGVLNEQYF.

The chain is built from TRBV5-4 and TRBJ1-4, with TRBD1 as a possible D gene (6 bases). CDR1 and CDR2 from the germline V gene are SGHNT and YYREEE (reference sequence). This CDR3 has 19 amino acids. Trimming left V 3 bases short and J 7 bases short, with 28 bases between. CDR3 residues: CASSSPAGQPVSGSEKLFF. DNA for the CDR3: TGTGCCAGCAGCTCCCCAGCTGGACAGCCCGTTAGTGGGAGTGAAAAACTGTTTTTT.

J is TRBJ1-3 and V is TRBV7-4; D is perhaps TRBD1 (5 bases). V gave up 4 bases and J gave up 9 bases, with 13 bases separating them. From germline, CDR1 is SGHVT and CDR2 SQSDAQ. The CDR3 is 13 residues long. The CDR3 sequence is CASSWGLRGTIYF. As DNA, the CDR3 is TGTGCCAGCAGCTGGGGCCTCAGAGGCACCATATATTTT. Full variable domain (missing parts from reference TRBV7-4 and TRBJ1-3): GAGVSQSPRYKVAKRGRDVALRCDSISGHVTLYWYRQTLGQGSEVLTYSQSDAQRDKSGRPSGRFSAERPERSVSTLKIQRTEQGDSAVYLCASSWGLRGTIYFGEGSWLTVV.

This clonotype was detected ten times or more. V usage is TRBV4-1 and J usage is TRBJ1-3; D gene unclear. Germline values: CDR1 MGHRA, CDR2 YSYEKL. CDR3 length: 14 residues. Trimming removed 0 bases from V and 8 bases from J, with 11 bases in between. The CDR3 is CASSQDPRADTIYF. The CDR3 bases are TGCGCCAGCAGCCAAGATCCCCGTGCGGACACCATATATTTT.